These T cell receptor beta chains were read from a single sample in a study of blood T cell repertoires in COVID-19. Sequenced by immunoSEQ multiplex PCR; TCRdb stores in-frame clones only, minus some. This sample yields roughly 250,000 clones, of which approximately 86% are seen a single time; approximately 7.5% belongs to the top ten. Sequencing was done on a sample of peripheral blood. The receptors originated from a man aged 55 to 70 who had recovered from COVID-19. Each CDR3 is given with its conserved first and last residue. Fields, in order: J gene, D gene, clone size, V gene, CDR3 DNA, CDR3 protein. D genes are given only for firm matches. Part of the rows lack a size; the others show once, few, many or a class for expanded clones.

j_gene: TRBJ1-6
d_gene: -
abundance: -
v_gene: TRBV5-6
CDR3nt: TGTGCCAGCAGCTTGTACAGCTCCTATAATTCACCCCTCCACTTT
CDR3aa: CASSLYSSYNSPLHF

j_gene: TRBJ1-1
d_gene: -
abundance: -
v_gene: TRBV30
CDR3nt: TGTGCCTGGAGTCATTACACTGAAGCTTTCTTT
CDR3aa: CAWSHYTEAFF

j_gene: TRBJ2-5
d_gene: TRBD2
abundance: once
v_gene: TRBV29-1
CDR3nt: TGCAGCGCCGGACTAGCGGGGGGCCAGAGAATGGCAGAGACCCAGTACTTC
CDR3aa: CSAGLAGGQRMAETQYF

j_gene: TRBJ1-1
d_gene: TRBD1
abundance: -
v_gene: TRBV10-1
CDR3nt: TGCGCCAGCAACCGACAGGGTCGGGCTGAAGCTTTCTTT
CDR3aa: CASNRQGRAEAFF

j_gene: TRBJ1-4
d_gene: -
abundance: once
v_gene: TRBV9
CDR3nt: TGTGCCAGCAGTGAACAGGGCAGAACTAATGAAAAACTGTTTTTT
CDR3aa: CASSEQGRTNEKLFF

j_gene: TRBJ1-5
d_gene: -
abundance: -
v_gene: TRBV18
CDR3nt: TGTGCCAGCTCACCAACGGGTAGCCAGCCCCAGCATTTT
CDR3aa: CASSPTGSQPQHF

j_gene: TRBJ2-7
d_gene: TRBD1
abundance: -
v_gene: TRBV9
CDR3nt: TGTGCCAGCAGCGCAGGGACAGGGGGCTTCTACGAGCAGTACTTC
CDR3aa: CASSAGTGGFYEQYF

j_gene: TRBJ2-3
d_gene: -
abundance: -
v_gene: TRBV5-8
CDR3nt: TGTGCCAGCAGCTATAGGACAGTGAGCACAGATACGCAGTATTTT
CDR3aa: CASSYRTVSTDTQYF

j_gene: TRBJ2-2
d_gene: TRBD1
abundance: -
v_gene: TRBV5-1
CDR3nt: TGCGCCAGCAGAAAGAAGACAGGGGGTCAGAACACCGGGGAGCTGTTTTTT
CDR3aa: CASRKKTGGQNTGELFF

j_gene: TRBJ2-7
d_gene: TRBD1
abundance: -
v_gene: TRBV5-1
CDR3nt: TGCGCCAGCAGCCCCGCTGGACAGGGTCCTACCGAGCAGTACTTC
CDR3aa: CASSPAGQGPTEQYF

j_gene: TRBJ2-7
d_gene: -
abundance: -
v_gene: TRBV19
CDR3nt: TGTGCCAGTAGTATATCCTCCAGGACAGCGTCCTACGAGCAGTACTTC
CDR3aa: CASSISSRTASYEQYF